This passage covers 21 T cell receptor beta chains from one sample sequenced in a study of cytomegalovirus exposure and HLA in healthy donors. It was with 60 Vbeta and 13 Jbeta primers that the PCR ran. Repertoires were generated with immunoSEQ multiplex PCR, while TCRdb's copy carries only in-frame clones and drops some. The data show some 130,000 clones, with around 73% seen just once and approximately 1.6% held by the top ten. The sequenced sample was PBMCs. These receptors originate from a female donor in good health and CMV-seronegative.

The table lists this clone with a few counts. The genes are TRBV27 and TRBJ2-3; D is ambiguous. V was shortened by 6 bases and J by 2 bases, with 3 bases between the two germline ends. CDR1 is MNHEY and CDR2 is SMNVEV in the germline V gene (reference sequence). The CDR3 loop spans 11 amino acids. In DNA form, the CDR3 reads TGTGCCAGCAGGTACACAGATACGCAGTATTTT. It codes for CASRYTDTQYF.

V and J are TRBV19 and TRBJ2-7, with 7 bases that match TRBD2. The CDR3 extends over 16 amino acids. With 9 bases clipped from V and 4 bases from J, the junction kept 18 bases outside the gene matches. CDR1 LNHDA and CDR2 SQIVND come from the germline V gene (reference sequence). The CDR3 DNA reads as TGTGCCAGGGGGTGGGGAGGGAGACTGCAATCTTACGAGCAGTACTTC. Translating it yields CARGWGGRLQSYEQYF. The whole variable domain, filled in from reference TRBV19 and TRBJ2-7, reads DGGITQSPKYLFRKEGQNVTLSCEQNLNHDAMYWYRQDPGQGLRLIYYSQIVNDFQKGDIAEGYSVSREKKESFPLTVTSAQKNPTAFYLCARGWGGRLQSYEQYFGPGTRLTVT.

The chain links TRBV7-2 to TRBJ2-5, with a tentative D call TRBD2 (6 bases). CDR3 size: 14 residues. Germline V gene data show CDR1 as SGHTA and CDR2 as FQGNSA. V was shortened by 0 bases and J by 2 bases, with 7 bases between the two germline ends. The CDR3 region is CASSLAAGQETQYF. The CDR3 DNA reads TGTGCCAGCAGCTTAGCGGCGGGGCAAGAGACCCAGTACTTC.

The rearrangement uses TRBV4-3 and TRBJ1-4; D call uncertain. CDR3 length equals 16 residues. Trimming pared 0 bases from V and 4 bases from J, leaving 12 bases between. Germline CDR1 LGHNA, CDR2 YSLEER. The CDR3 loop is CASSQDQKQHNEKLFF. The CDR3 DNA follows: TGCGCCAGCAGCCAAGATCAAAAACAGCATAATGAAAAACTGTTTTTT.

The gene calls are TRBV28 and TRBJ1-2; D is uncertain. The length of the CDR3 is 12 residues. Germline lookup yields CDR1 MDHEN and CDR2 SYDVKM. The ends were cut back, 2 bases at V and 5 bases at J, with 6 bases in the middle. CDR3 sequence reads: CASSLGEYGYTF. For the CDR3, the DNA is TGTGCCAGCAGTTTAGGAGAGTATGGCTACACCTTC.

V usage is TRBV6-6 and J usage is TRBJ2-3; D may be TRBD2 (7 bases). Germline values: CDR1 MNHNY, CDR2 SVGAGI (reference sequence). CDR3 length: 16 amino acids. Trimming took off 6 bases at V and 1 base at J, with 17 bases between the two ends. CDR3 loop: CASSPMGRGGTDTQYF. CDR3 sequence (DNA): TGTGCCAGCAGCCCCATGGGGAGGGGGGGCACAGATACGCAGTATTTT.

The CDR3 spells CASSVGSDSYEQYF. The CDR3 DNA reads TGTGCCAGCAGCGTAGGATCAGACTCCTACGAGCAGTACTTC. The chain has TRBV9 and TRBJ2-7; D is unclear. V lost 0 bases to trimming and J lost 0 bases, with 7 bases between them. This CDR3 spans 14 amino acids. Germline lookup yields CDR1 SGDLS and CDR2 YYNGEE.

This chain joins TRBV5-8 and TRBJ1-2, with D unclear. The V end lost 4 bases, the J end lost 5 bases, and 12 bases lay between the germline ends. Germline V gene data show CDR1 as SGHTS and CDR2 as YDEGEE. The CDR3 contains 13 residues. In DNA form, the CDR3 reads TGTGCCAGCAGCACGGGTCGGGGTTATGGCTACACCTTC. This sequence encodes CASSTGRGYGYTF. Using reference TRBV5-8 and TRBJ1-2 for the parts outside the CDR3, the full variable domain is EAGVTQSPTHLIKTRGQQATLRCSPISGHTSVYWYQQALGLGLQFLLWYDEGEERNRGNFPPRFSGRQFPNYSSELNVNALELEDSALYLCASSTGRGYGYTFGSGTRLTVV.

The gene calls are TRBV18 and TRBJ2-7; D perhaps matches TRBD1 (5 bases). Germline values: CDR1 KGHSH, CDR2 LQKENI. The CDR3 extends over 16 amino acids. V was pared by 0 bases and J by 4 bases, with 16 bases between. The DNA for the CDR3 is TGTGCCAGCTCACCACCGGATTGGCAGGGTAATTACGAGCAGTACTTC. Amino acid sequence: CASSPPDWQGNYEQYF.

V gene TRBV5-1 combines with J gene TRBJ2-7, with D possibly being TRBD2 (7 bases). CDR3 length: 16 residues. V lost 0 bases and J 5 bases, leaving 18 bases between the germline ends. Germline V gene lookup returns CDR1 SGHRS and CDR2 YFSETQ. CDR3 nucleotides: TGCGCCAGCAGCTTGGTTGTTAGAGGGGGGGTTGACGAGCAGTACTTC. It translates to CASSLVVRGGVDEQYF.

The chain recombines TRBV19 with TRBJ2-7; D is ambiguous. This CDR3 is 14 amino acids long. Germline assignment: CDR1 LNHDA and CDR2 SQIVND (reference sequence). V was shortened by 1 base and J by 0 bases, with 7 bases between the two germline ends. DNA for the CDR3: TGTGCCAGTAGTATAGTCGGCGGCTCCTACGAGCAGTACTTC. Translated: CASSIVGGSYEQYF.

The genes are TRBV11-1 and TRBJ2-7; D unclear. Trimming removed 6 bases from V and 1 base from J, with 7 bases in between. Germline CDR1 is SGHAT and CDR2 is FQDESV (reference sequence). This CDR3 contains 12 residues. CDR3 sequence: CASSFSSYEQYF. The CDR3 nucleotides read TGTGCCAGCAGTTTTTCTTCCTACGAGCAGTACTTC.

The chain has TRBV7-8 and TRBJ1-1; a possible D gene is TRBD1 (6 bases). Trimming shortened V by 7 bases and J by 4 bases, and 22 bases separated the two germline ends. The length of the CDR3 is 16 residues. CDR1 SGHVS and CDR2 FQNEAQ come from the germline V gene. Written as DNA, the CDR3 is TGTGCCAGCACCCTGCTTATTGGACAGAGGACCACTGAAGCTTTCTTT. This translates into CASTLLIGQRTTEAFF.

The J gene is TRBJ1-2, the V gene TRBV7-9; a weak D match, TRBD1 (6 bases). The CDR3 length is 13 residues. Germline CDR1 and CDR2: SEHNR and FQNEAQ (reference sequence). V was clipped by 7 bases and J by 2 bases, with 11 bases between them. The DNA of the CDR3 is TGTGCCAGCACTCCAGGGGTAAACTATGGCTACACCTTC. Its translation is CASTPGVNYGYTF.

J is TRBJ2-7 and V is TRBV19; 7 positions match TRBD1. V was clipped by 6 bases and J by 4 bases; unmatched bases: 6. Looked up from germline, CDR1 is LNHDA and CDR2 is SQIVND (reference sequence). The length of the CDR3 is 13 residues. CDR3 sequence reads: CASRGTVAYEQYF. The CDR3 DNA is TGTGCCAGTAGAGGGACAGTCGCTTACGAGCAGTACTTC.

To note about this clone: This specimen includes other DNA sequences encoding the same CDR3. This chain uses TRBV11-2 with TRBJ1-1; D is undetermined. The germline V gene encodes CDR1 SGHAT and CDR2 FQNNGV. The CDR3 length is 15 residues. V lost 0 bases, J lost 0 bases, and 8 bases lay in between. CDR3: CASSLDPSVNTEAFF. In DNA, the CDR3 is TGTGCCAGCAGCTTAGATCCCTCGGTGAACACTGAAGCTTTCTTT.

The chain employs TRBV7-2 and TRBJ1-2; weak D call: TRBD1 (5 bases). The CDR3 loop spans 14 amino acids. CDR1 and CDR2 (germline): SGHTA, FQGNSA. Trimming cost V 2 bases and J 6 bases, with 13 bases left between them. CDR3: CASSLNSGIDGYTF. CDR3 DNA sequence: TGTGCCAGCAGCTTAAATTCAGGGATCGATGGCTACACCTTC.

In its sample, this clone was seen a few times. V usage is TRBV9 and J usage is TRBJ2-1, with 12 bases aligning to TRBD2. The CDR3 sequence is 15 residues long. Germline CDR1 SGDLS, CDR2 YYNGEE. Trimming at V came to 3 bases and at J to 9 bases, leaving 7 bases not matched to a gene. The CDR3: CASSALAGGPSEQFF. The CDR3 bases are TGTGCCAGCAGCGCCCTAGCGGGAGGGCCTAGTGAGCAGTTCTTC.

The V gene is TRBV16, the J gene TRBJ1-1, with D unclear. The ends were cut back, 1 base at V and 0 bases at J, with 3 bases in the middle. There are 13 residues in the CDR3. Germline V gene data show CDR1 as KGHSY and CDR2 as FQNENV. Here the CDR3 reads CASSQLVNTEAFF. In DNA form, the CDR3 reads TGTGCCAGCAGCCAATTAGTGAACACTGAAGCTTTCTTT.

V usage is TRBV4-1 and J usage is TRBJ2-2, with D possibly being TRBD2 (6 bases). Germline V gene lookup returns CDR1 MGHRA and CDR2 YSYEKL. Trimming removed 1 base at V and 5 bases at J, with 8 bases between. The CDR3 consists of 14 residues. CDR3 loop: CASSQARGTGELFF. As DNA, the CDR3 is TGCGCCAGCAGCCAAGCGCGGGGAACCGGGGAGCTGTTTTTT.

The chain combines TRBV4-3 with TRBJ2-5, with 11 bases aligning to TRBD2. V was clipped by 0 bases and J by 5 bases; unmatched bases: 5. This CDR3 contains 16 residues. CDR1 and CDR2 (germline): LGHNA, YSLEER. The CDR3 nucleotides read TGCGCCAGCAGCCAAGAACTAGCGGGAGTGGTGGAGACCCAGTACTTC. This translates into CASSQELAGVVETQYF.